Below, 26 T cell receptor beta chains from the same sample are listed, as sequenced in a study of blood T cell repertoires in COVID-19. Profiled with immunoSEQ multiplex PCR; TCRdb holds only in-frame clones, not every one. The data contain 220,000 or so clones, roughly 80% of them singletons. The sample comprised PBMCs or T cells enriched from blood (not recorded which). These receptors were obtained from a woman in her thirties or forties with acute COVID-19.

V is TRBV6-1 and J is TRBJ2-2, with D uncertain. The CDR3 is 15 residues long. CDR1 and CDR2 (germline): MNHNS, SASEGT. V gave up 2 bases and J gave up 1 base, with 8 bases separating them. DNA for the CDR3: TGTGCCAGCAGTGAACGAGCCGTGAACACCGGGGAGCTGTTTTTT. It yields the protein CASSERAVNTGELFF.

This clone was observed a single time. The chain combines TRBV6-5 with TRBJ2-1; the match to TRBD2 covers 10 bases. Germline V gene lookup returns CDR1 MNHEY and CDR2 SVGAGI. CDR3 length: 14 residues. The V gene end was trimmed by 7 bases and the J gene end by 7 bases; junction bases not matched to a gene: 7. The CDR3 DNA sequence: TGTGCCAGCAAACCTAGCGGGAGTAGGAATGAGCAGTTCTTC. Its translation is CASKPSGSRNEQFF.

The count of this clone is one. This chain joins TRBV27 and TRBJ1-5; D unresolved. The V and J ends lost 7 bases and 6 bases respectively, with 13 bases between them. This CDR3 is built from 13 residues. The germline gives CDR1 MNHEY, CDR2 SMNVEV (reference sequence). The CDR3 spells CASKRTGSQPQHF. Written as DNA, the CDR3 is TGTGCCAGCAAGCGGACGGGGTCTCAGCCCCAGCATTTT.

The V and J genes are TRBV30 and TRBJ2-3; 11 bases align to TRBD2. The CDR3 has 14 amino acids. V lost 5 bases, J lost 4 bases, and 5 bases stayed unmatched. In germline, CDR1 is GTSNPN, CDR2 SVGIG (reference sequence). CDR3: CAWELAGGPDTQYF. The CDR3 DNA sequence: TGTGCCTGGGAGCTAGCGGGAGGACCAGATACGCAGTATTTT. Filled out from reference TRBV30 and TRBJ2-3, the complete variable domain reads SQTIHQWPATLVQPVGSPLSLECTVEGTSNPNLYWYRQAAGRGLQLLFYSVGIGQISSEVPQNLSASRPQDRQFILSSKKLLLSDSGFYLCAWELAGGPDTQYFGPGTRLTVL.

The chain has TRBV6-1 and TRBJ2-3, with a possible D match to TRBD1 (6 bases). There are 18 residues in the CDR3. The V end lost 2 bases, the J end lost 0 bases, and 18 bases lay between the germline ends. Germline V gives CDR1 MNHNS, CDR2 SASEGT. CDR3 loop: CASSERSGGRVSTDTQYF. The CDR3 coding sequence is TGTGCCAGCAGTGAACGGAGTGGGGGCAGGGTAAGCACAGATACGCAGTATTTT.

CDR3 DNA sequence: TGTGCCAGCAGCATAGTAGCGGGAGAGGCAAAGACCCAGTACTTC. Amino acids: CASSIVAGEAKTQYF. This rearrangement joins TRBV5-4 to TRBJ2-5; TRBD2 matches at 9 bases. Germline V gene data show CDR1 as SGHNT and CDR2 as YYREEE (reference sequence). The CDR3 is 15 residues long. The V and J ends lost 4 bases and 6 bases, in that order; junction bases with no gene match: 10.

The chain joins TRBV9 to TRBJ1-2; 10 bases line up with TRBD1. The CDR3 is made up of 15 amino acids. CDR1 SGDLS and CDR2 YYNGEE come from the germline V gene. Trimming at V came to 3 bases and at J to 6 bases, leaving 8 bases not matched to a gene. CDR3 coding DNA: TGTGCCAGCAGCGCCCAGACAGGGGGCCTTAATGGCTACACCTTC. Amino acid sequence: CASSAQTGGLNGYTF.

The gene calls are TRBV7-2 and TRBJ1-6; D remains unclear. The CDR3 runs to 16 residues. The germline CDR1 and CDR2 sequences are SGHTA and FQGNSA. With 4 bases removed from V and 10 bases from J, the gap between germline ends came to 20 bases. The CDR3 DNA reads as TGTGCCAGCAGCTCCAATACCCCCCTCATTGGCTCACCCCTCCACTTT. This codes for CASSSNTPLIGSPLHF.

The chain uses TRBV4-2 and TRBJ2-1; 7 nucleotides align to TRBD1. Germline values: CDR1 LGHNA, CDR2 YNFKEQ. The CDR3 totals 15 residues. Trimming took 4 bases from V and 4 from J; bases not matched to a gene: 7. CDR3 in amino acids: CASSRSGTAYNEQFF. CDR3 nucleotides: TGTGCCAGCAGCCGTTCCGGGACAGCTTACAATGAGCAGTTCTTC.

Here the CDR3 reads CASSHGTGLFGEKLFF. DNA for the CDR3: TGTGCCAGCAGCCATGGGACAGGGCTTTTCGGCGAAAAACTGTTTTTT. This chain links TRBV3-1 (or the pseudogene TRBV3-2) with TRBJ1-4, with 9 bases fitting TRBD1. Germline V gene sequence: CDR1 LGHDT, CDR2 YNNKEL (reference sequence). CDR3 size: 16 residues. V lost 3 bases to trimming and J lost 8 bases; unmatched junction nucleotides: 10.

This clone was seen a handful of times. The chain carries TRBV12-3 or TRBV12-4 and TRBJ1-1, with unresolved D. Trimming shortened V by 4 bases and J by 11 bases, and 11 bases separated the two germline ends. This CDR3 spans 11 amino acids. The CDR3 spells CASSSTREAFF. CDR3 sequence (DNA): TGTGCCAGCAGTTCCACGAGGGAGGCTTTCTTT.

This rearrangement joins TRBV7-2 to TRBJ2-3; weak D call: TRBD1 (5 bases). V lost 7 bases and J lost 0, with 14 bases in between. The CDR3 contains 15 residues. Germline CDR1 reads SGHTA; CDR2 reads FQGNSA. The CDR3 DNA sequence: TGTGCCAGCAATACTCAGGGTTCTAGCACAGATACGCAGTATTTT. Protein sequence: CASNTQGSSTDTQYF.

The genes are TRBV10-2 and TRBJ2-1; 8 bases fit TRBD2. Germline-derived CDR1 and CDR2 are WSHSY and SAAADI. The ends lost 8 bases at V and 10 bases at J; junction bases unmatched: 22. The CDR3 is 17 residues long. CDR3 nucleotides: TGCGCCAGCGCTACTGGGACCGCACAGCGATCGGGAGGGGAGCAGTTCTTC. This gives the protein CASATGTAQRSGGEQFF.

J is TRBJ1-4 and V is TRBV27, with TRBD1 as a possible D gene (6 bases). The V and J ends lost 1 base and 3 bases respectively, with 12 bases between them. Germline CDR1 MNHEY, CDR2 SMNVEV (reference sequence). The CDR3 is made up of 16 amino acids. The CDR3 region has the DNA TGTGCCAGCAGTTTATGGGCAGGGGTATCTAATGAAAAACTGTTTTTT. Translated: CASSLWAGVSNEKLFF.

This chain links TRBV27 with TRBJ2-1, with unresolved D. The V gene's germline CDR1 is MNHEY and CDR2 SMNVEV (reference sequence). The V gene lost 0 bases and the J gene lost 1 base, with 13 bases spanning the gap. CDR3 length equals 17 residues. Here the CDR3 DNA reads TGTGCCAGCAGTTTATCTTCGGGTAGGATATCCTACAATGAGCAGTTCTTC. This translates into CASSLSSGRISYNEQFF.

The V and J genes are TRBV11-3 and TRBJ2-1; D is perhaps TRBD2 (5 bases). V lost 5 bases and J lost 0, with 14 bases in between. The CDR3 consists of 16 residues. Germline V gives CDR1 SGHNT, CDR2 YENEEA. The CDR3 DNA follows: TGTGCCAGCAGCCCGGACGGTGGGAGCTCCTACAATGAGCAGTTCTTC. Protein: CASSPDGGSSYNEQFF.

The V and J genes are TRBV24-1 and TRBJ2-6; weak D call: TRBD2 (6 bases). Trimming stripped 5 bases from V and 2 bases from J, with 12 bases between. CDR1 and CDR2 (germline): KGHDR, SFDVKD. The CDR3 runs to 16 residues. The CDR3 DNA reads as TGTGCCACCAGTGCCTTGGGGGGAGCTGGGGCCAACGTCCTGACTTTC. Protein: CATSALGGAGANVLTF.

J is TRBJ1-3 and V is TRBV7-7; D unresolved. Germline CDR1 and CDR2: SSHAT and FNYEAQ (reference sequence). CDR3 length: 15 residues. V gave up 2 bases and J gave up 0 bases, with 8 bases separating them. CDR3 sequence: CASSLYRSSGNTIYF. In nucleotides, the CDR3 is TGTGCCAGCAGCTTATACAGATCCTCTGGAAACACCATATATTTT.

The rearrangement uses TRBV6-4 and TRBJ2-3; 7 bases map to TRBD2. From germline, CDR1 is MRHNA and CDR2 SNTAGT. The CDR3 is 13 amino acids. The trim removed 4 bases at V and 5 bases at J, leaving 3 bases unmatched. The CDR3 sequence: CASSGLAGDTQYF. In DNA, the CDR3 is TGTGCCAGCAGTGGATTAGCGGGAGATACGCAGTATTTT.

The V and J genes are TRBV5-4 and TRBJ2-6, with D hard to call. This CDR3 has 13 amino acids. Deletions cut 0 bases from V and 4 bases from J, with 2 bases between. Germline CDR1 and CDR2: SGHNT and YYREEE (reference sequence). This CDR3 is CASSLAGANVLTF. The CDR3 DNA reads TGTGCCAGCAGCTTGGCGGGGGCCAACGTCCTGACTTTC.

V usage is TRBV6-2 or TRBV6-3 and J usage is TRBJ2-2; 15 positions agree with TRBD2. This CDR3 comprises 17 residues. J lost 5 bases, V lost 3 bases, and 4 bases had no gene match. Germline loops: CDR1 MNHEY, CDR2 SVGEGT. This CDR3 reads CASSYRGLAGGTGELFF. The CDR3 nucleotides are TGTGCCAGCAGTTATCGGGGACTAGCGGGGGGTACCGGGGAGCTGTTTTTT.

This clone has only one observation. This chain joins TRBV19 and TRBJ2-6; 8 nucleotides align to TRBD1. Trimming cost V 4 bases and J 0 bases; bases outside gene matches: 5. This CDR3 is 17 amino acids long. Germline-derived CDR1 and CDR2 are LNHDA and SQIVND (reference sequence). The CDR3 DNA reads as TGTGCCAGTAGTAAGGACAGGGTTACCTCTGGGGCCAACGTCCTGACTTTC. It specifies CASSKDRVTSGANVLTF.

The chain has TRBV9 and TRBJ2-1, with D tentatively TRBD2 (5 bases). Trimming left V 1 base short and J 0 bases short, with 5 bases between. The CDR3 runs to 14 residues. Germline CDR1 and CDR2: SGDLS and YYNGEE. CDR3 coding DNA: TGTGCCAGCAGCGTACGGGACTCCTACAATGAGCAGTTCTTC. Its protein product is CASSVRDSYNEQFF.

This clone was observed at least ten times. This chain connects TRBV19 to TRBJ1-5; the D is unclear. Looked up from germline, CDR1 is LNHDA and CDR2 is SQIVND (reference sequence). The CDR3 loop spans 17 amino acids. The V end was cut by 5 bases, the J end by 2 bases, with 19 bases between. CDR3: CASSLGWQRAGNQPQHF. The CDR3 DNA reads TGTGCCAGTAGTCTCGGTTGGCAGAGGGCCGGCAATCAGCCCCAGCATTTT.

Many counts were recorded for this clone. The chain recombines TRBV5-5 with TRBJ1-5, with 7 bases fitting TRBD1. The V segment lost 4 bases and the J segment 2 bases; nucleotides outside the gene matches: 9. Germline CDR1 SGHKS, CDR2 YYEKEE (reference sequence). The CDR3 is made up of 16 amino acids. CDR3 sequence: CASSPEKGGGNQPQHF. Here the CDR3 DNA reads TGTGCCAGCAGCCCGGAAAAAGGGGGCGGCAATCAGCCCCAGCATTTT.

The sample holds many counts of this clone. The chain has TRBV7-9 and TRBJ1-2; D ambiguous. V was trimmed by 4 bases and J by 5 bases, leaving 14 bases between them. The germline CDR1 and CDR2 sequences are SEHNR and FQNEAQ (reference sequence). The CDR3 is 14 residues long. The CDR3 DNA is TGTGCCAGCAGCTCAGCCGGGGTATGGTATGGCTACACCTTC. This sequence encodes CASSSAGVWYGYTF.